The clone carrying this T cell receptor beta chain has more than one count but fewer than ten. The antigen remains unidentified. Every patient had relapsed following autologous stem cell transplantation, and cohorts differed in brentuximab vedotin exposure. Progressive disease, partial response or complete response was each patient's best response. Per germline, CDR1 MNHEY and CDR2 SMNVEV (reference sequence). The CDR3 is 13 residues long. Trimming removed 5 bases at V and 0 bases at J, with 7 bases between. This sample was included in a study of PD-1 blockade in classical Hodgkin lymphoma. Overall study results and limits: Some patients began nivolumab under 1 year after ASCT. These patients were excluded from later analyses.

Measured with immunoSEQ multiplex PCR; TCRdb has only the in-frame clones, and not every one. The repertoire holds about 110,000 clones, with about nine tenths as singletons. The source of this sequence is a human donor with classical Hodgkin lymphoma. The source was peripheral blood mononuclear cells (PBMCs), collected before the second cycle of nivolumab. The genes are TRBV27 and TRBJ1-1; D uncertain. Here the CDR3 reads CASSTVMNTEAFF. Written as DNA, the CDR3 is TGTGCCAGCAGTACGGTAATGAACACTGAAGCTTTCTTT.